A selection of T cell receptor beta chains follows, all from one sample in a study of human T cells and chemical hapten exposure. Each CDR3 protein gets one entry after TCRdb re-called the 5' RACE reads with MiXCR. The sample has about 81,000 distinct CDR3 sequences, about 8.4% seen once. Every receptor here comes from a male donor in good health. CDR3s include the opening cysteine and the closing phenylalanine or tryptophan. The D gene is left open where the match is weak. Clone size is not always given. Where it is, it says once, few, many or a class for expanded clones.

abundance,d_gene,len,j_gene,v_gene,CDR3nt,CDR3aa
few,TRBD1,13,TRBJ1-1,TRBV7-3,TGTGCCAGCAGCCCCACAGGGGGCACTGAAGCTTTCTTT,CASSPTGGTEAFF
many,.,15,TRBJ1-4,TRBV6-5,TGTGCCAGCAGTCGGACATCGCAGAATAATGAAAAACTGTTTTTT,CASSRTSQNNEKLFF
.,.,17,TRBJ1-1,TRBV6-5,TGTGCCAGCAGTTACGGGGATACCGGGACACTCAACACTGAAGCTTTCTTT,CASSYGDTGTLNTEAFF
few,TRBD2,17,TRBJ2-1,TRBV5-1,TGCGCCAGCAGCTACCCTCTAGCGGGAGGGCCAACGAATGAGCAGTTCTTC,CASSYPLAGGPTNEQFF
.,TRBD1,18,TRBJ1-2,TRBV7-2,TGTGCCAGCAGCTTATTGCGAGACAGGGGCCCATCCGGGGGCGGCTACACCTTC,CASSLLRDRGPSGGGYTF
many,.,13,TRBJ2-1,TRBV5-1,TGCGCCAGCAGCATAGGACGCTCCAATGAGCAGTTCTTC,CASSIGRSNEQFF
few,TRBD2,19,TRBJ2-3,TRBV7-2,TGTGCCAGCAGCTTAGTGGGATGGGGCAGCGGGGGGCCCACAGATACGCAGTATTTT,CASSLVGWGSGGPTDTQYF
many,TRBD1,19,TRBJ2-4,TRBV12-3/TRBV12-4,TGTGCCAGCAGTTTAGCGGCTTTGGCTCTCCAGGGGGTTAAAAACATTCAGTACTTC,CASSLAALALQGVKNIQYF
.,.,22,TRBJ1-4,TRBV7-9,TGTGCCAGCAGCTCCAAGAGCCTTCGGACAGTTCCCCACGTTGCAACTAATGAAAAACTGTTTTTT,CASSSKSLRTVPHVATNEKLFF
few,.,14,TRBJ1-5,TRBV19,TGTGCCAGTAGTATCCAGTATAGCAATCAGCCCCAGCATTTT,CASSIQYSNQPQHF
few,.,15,TRBJ2-7,TRBV5-1,TGCGCCAGCAGAACATTGGGGACATCATCCTACGAGCAGTACTTC,CASRTLGTSSYEQYF
many,.,11,TRBJ2-5,TRBV5-1,TGCGCCAGCAGCTCGGCTGAGACCCAGTACTTC,CASSSAETQYF
.,.,14,TRBJ2-1,TRBV5-5,TGTGCCAGCAGCTTGGGTTCTAGGAAGGATGAGCAGTTCTTC,CASSLGSRKDEQFF
many,.,12,TRBJ2-3,TRBV6-2/TRBV6-3,TGTGCCAGCAGTTCACAGGGAGATACGCAGTATTTT,CASSSQGDTQYF
many,.,14,TRBJ2-2,TRBV27,TGTGCCAGCAGTTTAACAGTTGCGGCCGGGGAGCTGTTTTTT,CASSLTVAAGELFF
many,TRBD2,13,TRBJ2-7,TRBV2,TGTGCCAGGAGGGGACTAGCCCAAGGGGAGCAGTACTTC,CARRGLAQGEQYF
once,.,16,TRBJ2-3,TRBV2,TGTGCCAGCAGTGAAGAAGGAACGGGTATCGCAGATACGCAGTATTTT,CASSEEGTGIADTQYF
few,TRBD1,13,TRBJ1-2,TRBV29-1,TGCAGCGTGGCGGACAGGGGGGACTATGGCTACACCTTC,CSVADRGDYGYTF
many,TRBD1,16,TRBJ1-1,TRBV11-2,TGTGCCAGCAGCCGGAGGGCAACAGGGGCGTACACTGAAGCTTTCTTT,CASSRRATGAYTEAFF
.,TRBD1,16,TRBJ2-3,TRBV12-3/TRBV12-4,TGTGCCAGCAGTTTCCGGACAGGGATGAGCACAGATACGCAGTATTTT,CASSFRTGMSTDTQYF
.,.,14,TRBJ1-1,TRBV2,TGTGCCAGCAGTGGGTACGACCTGGGGACTGAAGCTTTCTTT,CASSGYDLGTEAFF
many,TRBD1,16,TRBJ2-1,TRBV5-1,TGCGCCAGCAGCTTGGGAGGGACAGGGTCCTACAATGAGCAGTTCTTC,CASSLGGTGSYNEQFF
many,.,14,TRBJ2-7,TRBV11-2,TGTGCCAGCAGCCCCGCCGGCAGTACCTACGAGCAGTACTTC,CASSPAGSTYEQYF
many,.,16,TRBJ2-5,TRBV9,TGTGCCAGCAGCCAAGGGAGTCGTCCATCTGCGGAGACCCAGTACTTC,CASSQGSRPSAETQYF
few,TRBD1,14,TRBJ2-7,TRBV7-8,TGTGCCAGCGGAGGACAGGGGGCAGAGGGGGAGCAGTACTTC,CASGGQGAEGEQYF
few,TRBD1,14,TRBJ2-1,TRBV5-4,TGTGCCAGCAGCTGGGGACAGGACTACAATGAGCAGTTCTTC,CASSWGQDYNEQFF
many,.,13,TRBJ1-1,TRBV7-9,TGTGCCAGCAGCTTATTGGGGAACACTGAAGCTTTCTTT,CASSLLGNTEAFF
few,.,14,TRBJ2-5,TRBV3-1,TGTGCCAGCAGCCAAGATGCAGGCCAAGAGACCCAGTACTTC,CASSQDAGQETQYF
many,.,16,TRBJ2-7,TRBV4-2,TGTGCCAGCAGCCAAGATATCAGGGGGGCGGGCTACGAGCAGTACTTC,CASSQDIRGAGYEQYF
.,TRBD2,17,TRBJ2-3,TRBV6-6,TGTGCCAGCAGTTACGCGGGAGTAGCGGGGGGCACAGATACGCAGTATTTT,CASSYAGVAGGTDTQYF
.,TRBD1,17,TRBJ1-5,TRBV5-8,TGTGCCAGCAGCTACCCCCGGACAGGGGTTAGCAATCAGCCCCAGCATTTT,CASSYPRTGVSNQPQHF
many,.,15,TRBJ1-1,TRBV7-9,TGTGCCAGCAGCTTTTTTGTTGAGGGGCTCGCTGAAGCTTTCTTT,CASSFFVEGLAEAFF
many,TRBD1,14,TRBJ2-7,TRBV7-2,TGTGCCAGCAGCTACCGGGACAGGGGGTACGAGCAGTACTTC,CASSYRDRGYEQYF
.,TRBD1,16,TRBJ2-7,TRBV5-1,TGCGCCAGCAGCTTGTGGGGACAGGGAAAACGATACGAGCAGTACTTC,CASSLWGQGKRYEQYF
few,.,16,TRBJ1-1,TRBV29-1,TGCAGCGTTGTTAAAGATCGCGGAGGAAGGAACACTGAAGCTTTCTTT,CSVVKDRGGRNTEAFF
many,TRBD2,15,TRBJ2-3,TRBV29-1,TGCAGCGTTGAAGGAAGTGGGGGGGGCACAGATACGCAGTATTTT,CSVEGSGGGTDTQYF
few,TRBD1,13,TRBJ2-5,TRBV30,TGTGCCTGGAGTCGGACAGGGGAAGAGACCCAGTACTTC,CAWSRTGEETQYF
few,TRBD1,16,TRBJ2-5,TRBV9,TGTGCCAGCAGCCCGAAGGACAGGGGGGCTAAAGAGACCCAGTACTTC,CASSPKDRGAKETQYF
.,.,18,TRBJ1-3,TRBV2,TGTGCCAGCAAAGCCGATTCAGGGAGGGGGGTCTCTGGAAACACCATATATTTT,CASKADSGRGVSGNTIYF
.,.,18,TRBJ2-3,TRBV12-3/TRBV12-4,TGTGCCAGCAGTTTAGGACAGACGTTCTTCACCCGCACAGATACGCAGTATTTT,CASSLGQTFFTRTDTQYF
few,.,16,TRBJ1-5,TRBV3-1,TGTGCCAGCAGCCAAGATGCCGGGGGGACCAGGCAGCCCCAGCATTTT,CASSQDAGGTRQPQHF
many,TRBD1,16,TRBJ1-1,TRBV12-3/TRBV12-4,TGTGCCAGCAGCTCGGCCCGGACAGGAAGCGGGTCTGAAGCTTTCTTT,CASSSARTGSGSEAFF
few,.,11,TRBJ1-4,TRBV12-3/TRBV12-4,TGTGCCAGCAGTACCGGACAGAAACTGTTTTTT,CASSTGQKLFF
.,TRBD1,14,TRBJ1-1,TRBV28,TGTGCCAGCAGTAACGGACAGGGGTCCGGTGAAGCTTTCTTT,CASSNGQGSGEAFF
many,TRBD1,13,TRBJ2-7,TRBV30,TGTGCCTGGAATACCGGGACAGCGTACGAGCAGTACTTC,CAWNTGTAYEQYF
.,.,17,TRBJ1-2,TRBV9,TGTGCCAGCAGCGTAGGACTTCGGACAGCTTCTAACTATGGCTACACCTTC,CASSVGLRTASNYGYTF
many,.,13,TRBJ2-3,TRBV6-5,TGTGCCAGCACCTACCGGTCCACAGATACGCAGTATTTT,CASTYRSTDTQYF
few,TRBD2,15,TRBJ2-7,TRBV11-3,TGTGCCAGCAGCCTCTTTGGGGGGGGGGTCTACGAGCAGTACTTC,CASSLFGGGVYEQYF
few,.,13,TRBJ2-1,TRBV7-6,TGTGCCAGCAGCTTAGCTGAGGGGGGTGAGCAGTTCTTC,CASSLAEGGEQFF
many,TRBD2,14,TRBJ2-7,TRBV3-1,TGTGCCAGCAGCCACGGAGCGGGAGACGGGGAGCAGTACTTC,CASSHGAGDGEQYF
.,.,12,TRBJ1-3,TRBV20-1,TGCAGTGCTAGAGACCTTGGAAACACCATATATTTT,CSARDLGNTIYF
once,.,14,TRBJ2-5,TRBV7-9,TGTGCCAGCAGCCCTCGCAGGGCACAAGAGACCCAGTACTTC,CASSPRRAQETQYF